This T cell receptor (beta chain) was documented in a study of T cells after yellow fever vaccination. General study points: Clonotypes appearing in both CD4 and CD8 compartments existed, and their share was small.

UMIs and a universal primer site were added when TCR cDNA was made by 5'RACE template switching. TCRdb ran MiXCR on the 5' RACE reads and lists one entry per CDR3 protein. The sample has fewer than 450,000 distinct CDR3 sequences; 8% to 9.5% are singletons. There are many counts of this clonotype. Its antigen is not identified. The sequencing used PBMCs, collected around 45 days after the first yellow fever vaccination. This sequence originates from a man aged 18 to 29 who received the YFV17D yellow fever vaccine.

This CDR3 reads CASSNSGGASGELFF. CDR3 in DNA: TGTGCCAGCAGCAATAGCGGGGGGGCATCGGGGGAGCTGTTTTTT. The chain is built from TRBV5-6 and TRBJ2-2, with 11 bases fitting TRBD2. With 4 bases clipped from V and 8 bases from J, the junction kept 7 bases outside the gene matches. This CDR3 contains 15 residues. Germline V gene data show CDR1 as SGHDT and CDR2 as YYEEEE.